A single sample gave rise to the 9 T cell receptor beta chains below, sequenced in a study of persistence of HIV-infected CD4 T cells. Sequencing used immunoSEQ version 4 in survey mode. Produced via immunoSEQ multiplex PCR; TCRdb's table is partial and in-frame only. The table lists around 26,000 clones, roughly 70% of them singletons. No antigen has been assigned to these receptors. The stimulus was an HIV-1 Gag 15-mer peptide pool, roughly 1 ug/peptide/mL. Sorting selected CD4+ T cells upregulating both CD40 ligand and CD69. This sample comprised CD4+ T cells sorted from PBMCs after roughly 19-hour stimulation, obtained from a patient who received antiretroviral therapy. These receptors came from an adult man with HIV who was CMV-seropositive.

V and J are TRBV30 and TRBJ1-2, with 8 nucleotides matching TRBD1. The trim removed 2 bases at V and 8 bases at J, leaving 7 bases unmatched. The V gene's germline CDR1 is GTSNPN and CDR2 SVGIG (reference sequence). This CDR3 has 13 residues. The CDR3 nucleotides are TGTGCCTGGAGTATCCCGGGACAGGAGGGCTACACCTTC. Translated: CAWSIPGQEGYTF. The whole variable domain, remainder taken from reference TRBV30 and TRBJ1-2, is SQTIHQWPATLVQPVGSPLSLECTVEGTSNPNLYWYRQAAGRGLQLLFYSVGIGQISSEVPQNLSASRPQDRQFILSSKKLLLSDSGFYLCAWSIPGQEGYTFGSGTRLTVV.

This chain joins TRBV6-5 and TRBJ2-5; tentative D call: TRBD2 (6 bases). V shed 7 bases and J shed 1 base, with 13 bases lying between them. Germline V gene lookup returns CDR1 MNHEY and CDR2 SVGAGI. This CDR3 region has 14 residues. CDR3 region: CASTRGLTQETQYF. CDR3 bases: TGTGCCAGCACTCGGGGACTTACCCAAGAGACCCAGTACTTC.

The gene calls are TRBV10-2 and TRBJ1-2; 7 nucleotides agree with TRBD1. CDR3 length equals 12 residues. Germline trimming cut 2 bases from V and 7 bases from J; bases unmatched to any gene: 1. Germline assignment: CDR1 WSHSY and CDR2 SAAADI. The CDR3 nucleotides are TGCGCCAGCAGTGAGCCAGGGGGTGGCTACACCTTC. As protein: CASSEPGGGYTF.

The chain links TRBV7-3 to TRBJ2-4; D tentatively fits TRBD1 or TRBD2 (5 bases each). Germline V gene data show CDR1 as SGHTA and CDR2 as FQGTGA. The CDR3 runs to 13 residues. Trimming pared 5 bases from V and 9 bases from J, leaving 14 bases between. The CDR3 DNA is TGTGCCAGCAGCCCTGATGGGGGTTCCATTCAGTACTTC. Protein sequence: CASSPDGGSIQYF.

The chain is built from TRBV6-6 and TRBJ2-1; D may correspond to TRBD1 or TRBD2 (5 bases each). The CDR3 is 15 amino acids. V gave up 7 bases and J gave up 9 bases, with 22 bases separating them. Germline CDR1 reads MNHNY; CDR2 reads SVGAGI (reference sequence). The CDR3 here is CASIPSGSRGLEQFF. CDR3 DNA sequence: TGTGCCAGCATTCCATCAGGGTCTCGGGGCCTTGAGCAGTTCTTC.

The V call is TRBV5-1, the J call TRBJ2-7; possibly TRBD1 for D (6 bases). In germline, CDR1 is SGHRS, CDR2 YFSETQ. Trimming pared 0 bases from V and 2 bases from J, leaving 18 bases between. CDR3 length: 17 residues. The CDR3 nucleotides read TGCGCCAGCAGCTTGGCGATGGGGGCAGATGTAACCTACGAGCAGTACTTC. This encodes CASSLAMGADVTYEQYF. The variable domain in full, completed from reference TRBV5-1 and TRBJ2-7, reads KAGVTQTPRYLIKTRGQQVTLSCSPISGHRSVSWYQQTPGQGLQFLFEYFSETQRNKGNFPGRFSGRQFSNSRSEMNVSTLELGDSALYLCASSLAMGADVTYEQYFGPGTRLTVT.

This rearrangement joins TRBV10-1 to TRBJ2-7; tentatively, D is TRBD1 or TRBD2 (5 bases each). Germline V CDR1 and CDR2: WNHNN, SYGVQD (reference sequence). This CDR3 has 13 residues. V was cut by 6 bases and J by 2 bases, with 11 bases left in between. The CDR3 reads CASSRDAAYEQYF. The CDR3, as DNA: TGCGCCAGCAGCCGGGACGCCGCCTACGAGCAGTACTTC.

The V call is TRBV19, the J call TRBJ1-2, with 7 bases that match TRBD1. Germline lookup yields CDR1 LNHDA and CDR2 SQIVND (reference sequence). CDR3 length: 15 residues. Trimming at V came to 4 bases and at J to 2 bases, leaving 7 bases not matched to a gene. CDR3: CASSSFRDSNYGYTF. CDR3 bases: TGTGCCAGTAGTAGCTTCCGGGACAGCAACTATGGCTACACCTTC.

Written as DNA, the CDR3 is TGTGCCAGCTCACCAGGGACAGGGTTGTCTGAAGCTTTCTTT. Translation gives CASSPGTGLSEAFF. The chain joins TRBV18 to TRBJ1-1; 9 nucleotides agree with TRBD1. CDR1 KGHSH and CDR2 LQKENI come from the germline V gene. This CDR3 spans 14 amino acids. With 2 bases clipped from V and 6 bases from J, the junction kept 4 bases outside the gene matches.